The clone carrying this T cell receptor beta chain was seen a single time. As handled by the study authors: Counts of nucleated cells, estimated from reference gene primer amplification, were obtained. The protocol was immunoSEQ multiplex PCR, while the TCRdb copy is restricted to in-frame clones and leaves out a portion. The V and J calls and clone size are taken from that table; D and trimming were inferred from the DNA. The sample holds a few hundred thousand clones, around 92% seen once. Germline V gene data show CDR1 as MDHEN and CDR2 as SYDVKM. Trimming shortened V by 6 bases and J by 0 bases, and 14 bases separated the two germline ends. CDR3 size: 15 residues. This sample stems from a study of blood T cell repertoires in COVID-19. Study-level background: Italy, Spain and the United States were the sources of the convalescent and acute COVID-19 samples. PBMCs, B-cell-depleted T cells, or T cells were the source of the cDNA or gDNA that made up the material.

The sample consisted of peripheral blood. The chain uses TRBV28 and TRBJ2-5; no clear D. The source is a man in his forties with acute or convalescent COVID-19. The CDR3 region has the DNA TGTGCCAGCAGCCTCCACTGGGCAAACCAAGAGACCCAGTACTTC. Its translation is CASSLHWANQETQYF.